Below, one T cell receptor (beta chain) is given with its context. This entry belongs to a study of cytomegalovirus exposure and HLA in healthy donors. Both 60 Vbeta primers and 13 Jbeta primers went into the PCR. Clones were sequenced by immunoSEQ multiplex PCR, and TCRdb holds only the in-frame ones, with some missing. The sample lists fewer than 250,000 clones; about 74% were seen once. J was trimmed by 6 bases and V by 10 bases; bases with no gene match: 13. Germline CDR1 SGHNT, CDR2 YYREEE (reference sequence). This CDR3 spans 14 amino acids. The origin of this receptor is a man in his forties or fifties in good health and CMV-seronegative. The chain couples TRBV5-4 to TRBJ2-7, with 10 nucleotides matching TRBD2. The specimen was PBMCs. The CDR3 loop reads CAWKVPTSGFEQYF. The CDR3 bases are TGTGCCTGGAAGGTTCCGACTAGCGGGTTCGAGCAGTACTTC. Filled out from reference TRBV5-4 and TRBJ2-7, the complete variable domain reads ETGVTQSPTHLIKTRGQQVTLRCSSQSGHNTVSWYQQALGQGPQFIFQYYREEENGRGNFPPRFSGLQFPNYSSELNVNALELDDSALYLCAWKVPTSGFEQYFGPGTRLTVT.